This T cell receptor (beta chain) was observed in a study of cytomegalovirus exposure and HLA in healthy donors (dated 2017 in TCRdb). Describing the broader study: In an earlier analysis of around 540 of the donors, 276 Gb of sequence data and 90 million to 120 million unique TCR beta sequences from approximately 180 million T cells were reported. Around 320 gigabases of sequencing data and 78 million or so unique TCR sequences were included in an early release covering about 700 HLA-typed donors. Of the 300 to 400 genotyped donors, over 70% fell in the genetic ancestry cluster associated with self-reported Caucasian donors. The aim of the study was to test whether cataloging public T cell receptors could identify signatures of past pathogen exposure. The T cell repertoires of 666 subjects were profiled by immunosequencing and related to cytomegalovirus serostatus. Along with the 666-subject first cohort, a separate validation cohort of over a hundred different subjects was used. The study combined high-throughput TCR immunosequencing, statistical association of individual TCRs with disease status, and machine learning to predict cytomegalovirus infection status. In a later analysis, previously published TCR beta repertoires from several hundred donors were re-analyzed and high-resolution HLA genotyping was added so that TCR occurrence patterns could be studied. Rather than using new phenotypic data, the later analysis identified candidate immune exposures from TCR beta sequences and from how often those sequences occurred across donors. In an earlier analysis of over 550 of the donors, high-throughput TCR beta sequencing was used to judge whether each TCR beta V gene segment behaved as functional or pseudogenic. Donor age, sex, ethnicity and CMV serostatus were compiled together with the repertoire data. A later genetic analysis took genome-wide SNP genotypes for about 55% of the 666 donors and used that subset as a discovery cohort. Every repertoire in the discovery cohort had been generated on one and the same sequencing platform. HLA typing covered class I and class II loci at four-digit resolution. The number of typed donors differed by locus: roughly 620-640 for A, B, C, DRB1 and DQB1; approximately 540 for DQA1; approximately 610 for DPA1; and some 450 for DPB1. Roughly 5 DR-DQ haplotypes were treated as single units for association and clustering because of strong linkage in the cohort. Among 398 genotyped donors of the cohort, an average of approximately 250,000 unique TCR beta nucleotide sequences were sequenced per donor, around 20% of them non-productive.

Results and caveats for the whole study, not just this receptor: In a later analysis, some 18,000 TCR beta sequences were associated with specific HLA alleles at a false discovery rate of 0.05. Several of the top co-occurrence clusters appeared to be linked to parvovirus B19, influenza, CMV and Epstein-Barr virus, according to a later analysis. The authors suggested that the approach could potentially be generalized to other disease states and immunological phenotypes. A later analysis found that most CMV-associated TCR beta chains appeared HLA-restricted, with HLA associations seemingly driven largely by CMV exposure. A further reported finding was that TCR beta sequences accurately predicted the HLA-A and HLA-B alleles for most subjects in the first cohort. Because some donors lacked HLA typing at each locus, the association tests relied only on the typed subset. Most TCR sequences were seen in very few donors, while some public TCRs were found in many individuals. Because the 87-base-pair reads could not distinguish some IMGT-functional V segments, including TRBV6-2 and TRBV6-3, those segments were excluded. The study gave a list of under 200 TCR beta chains associated with cytomegalovirus. Roughly uniform sequencing depth across donors was assumed in presence/absence analyses, although this assumption may not hold. A later analysis found that TCR association rates varied across HLA loci, with DRB1 alleles showing the most associated TCRs and HLA-C alleles the fewest. A few of the identified cytomegalovirus-associated TCR beta chains were confirmed in vitro to be specific for cytomegalovirus antigens. A group of highly shared sequence variants was considered likely to be a technical artifact of the sequencing pipeline. Cytomegalovirus status was reported to be diagnosed by the classifier with high specificity and sensitivity in both the original and validation cohorts. An association between a missense DCLRE1C variant and V-gene and J-gene trimming of TCR beta chains was found in a later genetic analysis and replicated in an independent cohort. Because counts were too low, more than 15 rarely observed V segments, including chromosome 9 orphons, were excluded from the earlier analysis of 587 of the donors. In an earlier analysis of roughly 560 of the donors, most TCR beta V segments were observed in productive rearrangements about 87% or about 30% of the time, broadly matching IMGT annotations. The only immune exposure information available for the cohort was CMV serostatus. Compared with equally common non-associated chains, HLA-associated TCR beta chains in a later analysis were more clonally expanded and had lower generation probabilities. The cohort was sequenced for TCR beta chains only, and without alpha or paired-chain data the features that could be detected were limited. According to a later genetic analysis, donors in an Asian-associated ancestry cluster had fewer N-insertions in productive TCRs than the approximately 630-donor mean. When HLA alleles, especially DR and DQ, strongly co-occurred, attributing TCR associations to individual alleles was difficult. Linkage disequilibrium might explain the correlated functional status among segregating V segments, but an unknown experimental factor could not be excluded.

Of note for this clone: There is no known antigen for this receptor. No much larger clonotype is one base removed from it; base qualities were not supplied.

Looking up the germline V gene (reference sequence) yields CDR1 MNHEY and CDR2 SMNVEV. The CDR3 holds 17 amino acids from the cysteine to the phenylalanine. Only CDR3 DNA is held: 51 bases, read in frame from base 1. Trimming removed 2 bases from V and 6 bases from J; the gene matches leave 8 bases unexplained. Library preparation was by the immunoSEQ multiplex PCR assay. For the multiplex PCR, a mixture combining 60 forward primers for TCR Vbeta segments and 13 reverse primers for TCR Jbeta segments was used. The CDR3 region of rearranged TCR beta genes was amplified from genomic DNA by a multiplex PCR assay. The Illumina HiSeq System was used to sequence the amplified TCR beta libraries as 87-base-pair reads. The study's processing was this. In a later analysis, tens of millions of unique TCR beta chains were counted across the approximately 670 repertoires, and roughly 11 million of these chains were shared by at least two donors. To remove PCR and sequencing errors, raw reads were error-corrected and collapsed into unique sequences using a nearest-neighbor algorithm that merged closely related sequences. To assign V, D and J gene segments, CDR3 sequences were aligned to IMGT reference sequences. For a sequence to be retained, at least a six-nucleotide match to both a V gene segment and a J gene segment was required. A rearrangement counted as productive if the CDR3 had no stop codons and remained in frame with V and J, and every other rearrangement counted as non-productive. Following IMGT convention, CDR3 was defined as the stretch from the second conserved V-encoded cysteine to the conserved J-encoded phenylalanine. Sequences without an unambiguous match to a single V gene segment were excluded from the earlier analysis of several hundred of the donors. In an earlier analysis of about 590 of the donors, a V segment was called functional when productive rearrangements were above 56.7%, and segregating when the standard deviation between donors exceeded 5%. To diagnose cytomegalovirus status from the catalog of TCR beta chain sequences, a statistical classification framework was built. In a later analysis, TCR nucleotide sequences were compared against IMGT/GENE-DB human TR gene sequences so that V and J genes could be assigned. A later analysis assigned CDR3 sequences and most-parsimonious VDJ recombination scenarios with the TCRdist pipeline. In a later analysis, each TCR beta chain was defined by its CDR3 amino acid sequence together with its V-gene family, and reads lacking a unique V-gene family were excluded. As a way to deal with suspected cross-contamination and a sequencing artifact, a later analysis dropped nearly 600 nucleotide sequences that were highly shared and had low generation probability. A later analysis calculated a clonal expansion index for each public chain from normalized within-repertoire ranks of inferred template counts. In a later analysis, generation probabilities were computed with a VDJ recombination model fitted to out-of-frame rearrangements, and the resulting probabilities were checked against IGoR. Hypergeometric tests were used in a later analysis to score TCR-TCR, TCR-HLA and TCR-CMV co-occurrence, with a repertoire-size bias correction applied to the TCR pairs. To estimate false discovery rates, a later analysis permuted the HLA or CMV assignments 20 times. A later analysis grouped co-occurring TCRs with DBSCAN, adding TCRdist sequence similarity when clustering within HLA-allele-positive subsets. Co-occurrence clustering excluded repertoires with fewer than 30,000 or more than 120,000 public chains, plus five with anomalous nucleotide sharing. The source is immuneACCESS, and TCRdb retained only in-frame sequences with V and J called. Part of the clones is not carried over; for the studies checked, unresolved V genes explain less than half of this, and the remainder is unexplained. V and J calls and clone size are as listed in that table; D and trimming were resolved from the DNA. The table for this sample lists around 200,000 clones; 82% of them were counted only once. The ten largest account for 5.5% to 7.5% of the sample.

The cohort comprised 670 or so healthy bone marrow donors. All cohort members were sampled while nominally healthy, although unrecorded immune exposures were likely present. The donor was CMV seropositive and was included in the group of 290 or so seropositive cohort members. Every donor gave a peripheral blood sample, and the peripheral blood mononuclear cells from that sample were used for TCR beta sequencing. Genomic DNA was extracted from the blood cell samples with the Qiagen DNeasy Blood Extraction Kit. Sample: PBMCs. The sequence was obtained from a man aged 40-55 years in good health and CMV-seropositive. Here the chain combines TRBV27 and TRBJ2-1; the junction holds 12 bases that match TRBD2. For the CDR3, the sequence is CASSLTLAGGPGNEQFF. The DNA reads TGTGCCAGCAGTTTAACGCTAGCGGGAGGGCCGGGCAATGAGCAGTTCTTC.